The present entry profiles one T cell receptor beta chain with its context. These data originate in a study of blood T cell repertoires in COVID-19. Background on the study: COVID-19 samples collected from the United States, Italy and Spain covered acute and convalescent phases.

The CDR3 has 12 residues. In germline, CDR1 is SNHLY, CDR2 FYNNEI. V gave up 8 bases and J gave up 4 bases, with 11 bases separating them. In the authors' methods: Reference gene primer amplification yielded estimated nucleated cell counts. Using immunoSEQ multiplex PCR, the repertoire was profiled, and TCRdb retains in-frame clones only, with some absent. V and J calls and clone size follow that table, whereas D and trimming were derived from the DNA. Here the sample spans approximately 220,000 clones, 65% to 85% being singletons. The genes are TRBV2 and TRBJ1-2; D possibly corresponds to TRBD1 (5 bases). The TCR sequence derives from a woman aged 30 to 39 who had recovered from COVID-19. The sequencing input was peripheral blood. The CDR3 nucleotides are TGTGCCAGCCTTAGGGGAGGCTATGGCTACACCTTC. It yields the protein CASLRGGYGYTF. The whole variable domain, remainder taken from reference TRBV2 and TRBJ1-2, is EPEVTQTPSHQVTQMGQEVILRCVPISNHLYFYWYRQILGQKVEFLVSFYNNEISEKSEIFDDQFSVERPDGSNFTLKIRSTKLEDSAMYFCASLRGGYGYTFGSGTRLTVV.